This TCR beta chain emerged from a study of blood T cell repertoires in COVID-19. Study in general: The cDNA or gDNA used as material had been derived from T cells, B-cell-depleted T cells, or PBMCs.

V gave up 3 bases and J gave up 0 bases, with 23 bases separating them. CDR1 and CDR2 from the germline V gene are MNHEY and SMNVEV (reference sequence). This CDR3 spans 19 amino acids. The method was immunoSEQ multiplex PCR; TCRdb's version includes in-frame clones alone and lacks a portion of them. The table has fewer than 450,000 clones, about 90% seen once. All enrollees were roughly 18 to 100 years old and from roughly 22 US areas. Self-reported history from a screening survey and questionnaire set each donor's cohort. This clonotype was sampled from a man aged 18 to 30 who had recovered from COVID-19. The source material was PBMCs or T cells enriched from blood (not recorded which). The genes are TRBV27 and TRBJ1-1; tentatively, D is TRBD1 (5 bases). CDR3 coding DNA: TGTGCCAGCAGTTTCAGGGCCGCAGGAACCCCGAGGATGAACACTGAAGCTTTCTTT. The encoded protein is CASSFRAAGTPRMNTEAFF.